Presented here are 29 T cell receptor beta chains from one specimen sequenced in a study of T-cell memory formation after mild COVID-19. A single record per CDR3 protein comes from TCRdb applying MiXCR to the 5' RACE reads. The table has fewer than 650,000 distinct CDR3 sequences, less than 25% seen once; the top ten hold around 9.2%. The sample comprised PBMCs or a T cell subset sorted from them (not recorded which). The source of these receptors is an adult woman who had mild COVID-19 (a few samples of this study predate the infection). Cell type and time point are not known.

The chain is built from TRBV5-1 and TRBJ1-2; TRBD1 might be the D (5 bases). Trimming removed 1 base at V and 6 bases at J, with 19 bases between. The CDR3 loop spans 16 amino acids. From germline, CDR1 is SGHRS and CDR2 YFSETQ. The CDR3 spells CASSLNPGTQSHGYTF. For the CDR3, the DNA is TGCGCCAGCAGCTTGAACCCCGGGACCCAATCCCATGGCTACACCTTC.

The V gene is TRBV2, the J gene TRBJ2-1, with D perhaps matching TRBD1 (5 bases). The V gene lost 7 bases and the J gene lost 6 bases, with 16 bases spanning the gap. This CDR3 has 14 amino acids. Looked up from germline, CDR1 is SNHLY and CDR2 is FYNNEI. The CDR3 reads CASKAIRQPNEQFF. The DNA of the CDR3 is TGTGCCAGCAAGGCGATTCGACAGCCCAATGAGCAGTTCTTC. The complete variable domain, with remaining parts taken from reference TRBV2 and TRBJ2-1, reads EPEVTQTPSHQVTQMGQEVILRCVPISNHLYFYWYRQILGQKVEFLVSFYNNEISEKSEIFDDQFSVERPDGSNFTLKIRSTKLEDSAMYFCASKAIRQPNEQFFGPGTRLTVL.

The chain has TRBV5-4 and TRBJ2-5; TRBD1 might be the D (5 bases). Germline CDR1 is SGHNT and CDR2 is YYREEE (reference sequence). Trimming pared 1 base from V and 7 bases from J, leaving 11 bases between. This CDR3 comprises 13 residues. In DNA, the CDR3 is TGTGCCAGCAGCTTGCAGGGCGCAGGGACCCAGTACTTC. Translation: CASSLQGAGTQYF.

The gene calls are TRBV20-1 and TRBJ2-2; D possibly corresponds to TRBD2 (7 bases). This CDR3 region has 16 residues. Germline CDR1 reads DFQATT; CDR2 reads SNEGSKA (reference sequence). Trimming pared 5 bases from V and 0 bases from J, leaving 16 bases between. The DNA of the CDR3 is TGCAGTGCTTGGGACTGGGGGGGGCCGAACACCGGGGAGCTGTTTTTT. Its translation is CSAWDWGGPNTGELFF.

This clonotype was seen a handful of times. In nucleotides, the CDR3 is TGTGCCAGCAGCCCCGGACAGCACCAAGAGACCCAGTACTTC. Translating gives CASSPGQHQETQYF. The V call is TRBV7-9, the J call TRBJ2-5, with a tentative D call TRBD1 (6 bases). Germline loops: CDR1 SEHNR, CDR2 FQNEAQ (reference sequence). The CDR3 loop spans 14 amino acids. Trimming took 5 bases from V and 0 from J, leaving 10 bases between them.

In this sample, this clonotype turned up a few times. The rearrangement links TRBV4-2 to TRBJ2-5; D is uncertain. V was cut by 1 base and J by 5 bases, with 14 bases left in between. The CDR3 is 15 amino acids. CDR1 is LGHNA, CDR2 YNFKEQ, per germline. CDR3 sequence (DNA): TGTGCCAGCAGCCAAGGCGAAGGAGTTGTGGAGACCCAGTACTTC. Protein sequence: CASSQGEGVVETQYF.

This clonotype was observed a handful of times. V and J are TRBV2 and TRBJ2-1; TRBD1 aligns across 12 bases. Trimming at V came to 8 bases and at J to 8 bases, leaving 19 bases not matched to a gene. The CDR3 runs 18 residues. Germline V gives CDR1 SNHLY, CDR2 FYNNEI. In DNA, the CDR3 is TGTGCCAGCCACTCGGGGAAAGTTCGGGACAGGGGGCGCGATGAGCAGTTCTTC. It encodes CASHSGKVRDRGRDEQFF.

This clonotype showed up just a few times. The chain combines TRBV7-2 with TRBJ2-1; a weak D match, TRBD1 (6 bases). Germline lookup yields CDR1 SGHTA and CDR2 FQGNSA. V was shortened by 7 bases and J by 5 bases, with 27 bases between the two germline ends. The CDR3 contains 18 residues. The CDR3 DNA is TGTGCCAGCACCGACCCGTATACAGGGTATACTGTTCACAATGAGCAGTTCTTC. This encodes CASTDPYTGYTVHNEQFF.

This rearrangement joins TRBV5-1 to TRBJ2-2; D is possibly TRBD1 (5 bases). CDR1 is SGHRS, CDR2 YFSETQ, per germline. The germline V and J ends were trimmed by 0 bases and 1 base, with 10 bases remaining between them. CDR3 length: 16 residues. As DNA, the CDR3 is TGCGCCAGCAGCTTGGCCGGCCAGGGGAACACCGGGGAGCTGTTTTTT. Translated: CASSLAGQGNTGELFF.

The V and J genes are TRBV24-1 and TRBJ2-7; 8 bases fit TRBD1. Germline CDR1 is KGHDR and CDR2 is SFDVKD. This CDR3 has 17 residues. V was pared by 3 bases and J by 3 bases, with 12 bases of the junction left unmatched. The CDR3, as DNA: TGTGCCACCAGTGATCAGCCGGACAGGGAACTTTACTACGAGCAGTACTTC. This encodes CATSDQPDRELYYEQYF.

This rearrangement joins TRBV29-1 to TRBJ2-7; 11 nucleotides match TRBD2. This CDR3 spans 13 amino acids. Trimming at V came to 6 bases and at J to 3 bases, leaving 4 bases not matched to a gene. CDR1 SQVTM and CDR2 ANQGSEA come from the germline V gene. CDR3 region: CSVTGLAGYEQYF. The CDR3 bases are TGCAGCGTCACCGGACTAGCGGGCTACGAGCAGTACTTC.

The table lists this clonotype with a few counts. The V gene is TRBV14, the J gene TRBJ2-1; a weak D match, TRBD2 (6 bases). The germline CDR1 and CDR2 sequences are SGHDN and FVKESK. This CDR3 is built from 16 residues. Trimming removed 0 bases at V and 0 bases at J, with 9 bases between. The CDR3 protein is CASSQDAGSSYNEQFF. DNA of the CDR3: TGTGCCAGCAGCCAAGATGCGGGGAGCTCCTACAATGAGCAGTTCTTC.

This clonotype was detected a few times. The chain recombines TRBV3-1 with TRBJ2-5; TRBD2 matches at 13 bases. The CDR3 extends over 19 amino acids. J was trimmed by 4 bases and V by 0 bases; bases with no gene match: 11. Per the germline V gene, CDR1 is LGHDT and CDR2 is YNNKEL (reference sequence). The CDR3 region has the DNA TGTGCCAGCAGCCAAGAGTACGGACTAGCGGGAGAGGTCAGAGAGACCCAGTACTTC. Its translation is CASSQEYGLAGEVRETQYF.

The chain uses TRBV7-2 and TRBJ2-7; 11 bases are shared with TRBD1. J lost 3 bases, V lost 1 base, and 2 bases had no gene match. The CDR3 extends over 15 amino acids. Germline values: CDR1 SGHTA, CDR2 FQGNSA. CDR3: CASSLVGTGGYEQYF. The CDR3 coding sequence is TGTGCCAGCAGCTTAGTAGGGACAGGGGGCTACGAGCAGTACTTC.

This clonotype has only a few counts. The gene calls are TRBV11-3 and TRBJ1-1; no clear D gene. This CDR3 spans 16 amino acids. Germline-derived CDR1 and CDR2 are SGHNT and YENEEA. The ends were cut back, 1 base at V and 4 bases at J, with 16 bases in the middle. The DNA for the CDR3 is TGTGCCAGCAGCTTAGTGTCTTCCGGCGGTGGCACTGAAGCTTTCTTT. This codes for CASSLVSSGGGTEAFF.

This clonotype was seen only a few times. The V and J genes are TRBV6-2 or TRBV6-3 and TRBJ1-1, with D perhaps TRBD1 (6 bases). The CDR3 length is 16 residues. V was trimmed by 2 bases and J by 1 base, leaving 14 bases between them. CDR1 is MNHEY and CDR2 is SVGEGT in the germline V gene. The CDR3 sequence is CASSYTHGQSNTEAFF. CDR3 nucleotide sequence: TGTGCCAGCAGTTACACCCATGGACAGTCGAACACTGAAGCTTTCTTT.

This clonotype was seen just once. The CDR3 DNA follows: TGTGCCAGCAGCCGCGGGACCCACCTAGCGGGAGTGGGGGAGCTGTTTTTT. Residues: CASSRGTHLAGVGELFF. The rearrangement joins TRBV7-3 to TRBJ2-2; 10 bases align to TRBD2. The CDR3 has 17 residues. Germline loops: CDR1 SGHTA, CDR2 FQGTGA. With 5 bases clipped from V and 8 bases from J, the junction kept 14 bases outside the gene matches.

V is TRBV5-6 and J is TRBJ2-5; either TRBD1 or TRBD2 may supply D (5 bases each). Trimming shortened V by 5 bases and J by 5 bases, and 22 bases separated the two germline ends. Germline CDR1 reads SGHDT; CDR2 reads YYEEEE. The CDR3 has 16 amino acids. The CDR3 loop reads CASRLTGSGLGETQYF. The CDR3 DNA follows: TGTGCCAGCAGACTGACGGGGTCAGGGCTTGGGGAGACCCAGTACTTC.

The chain has TRBV12-3 or TRBV12-4 and TRBJ2-7; 9 bases line up with TRBD1. V shed 2 bases, J shed 6 bases, and the junction held 8 bases outside the gene matches. The CDR3 length is 15 residues. CDR3 coding DNA: TGTGCCAGCAGTTTAAGGAACAGGGGGCTCTCCGAGCAGTACTTC. It specifies CASSLRNRGLSEQYF.

This clonotype has only a few counts. V gene TRBV19 combines with J gene TRBJ2-1; D is uncertain. The germline V and J ends were trimmed by 6 bases and 5 bases, with 14 bases remaining between them. CDR3 length equals 14 residues. The germline gives CDR1 LNHDA, CDR2 SQIVND (reference sequence). CDR3 protein: CASSSTSTHNEQFF. In DNA form, the CDR3 reads TGTGCCAGTAGCTCTACAAGCACCCACAATGAGCAGTTCTTC.

This clonotype has just a few counts. The CDR3 region has the DNA TGTGCCAGCAGCACCACCTCACAGGGTGACTCTGGAAACACCATATATTTT. This encodes CASSTTSQGDSGNTIYF. This chain joins TRBV11-2 and TRBJ1-3, with a weak D call TRBD1 (6 bases). The CDR3 has 17 amino acids. Germline V CDR1 and CDR2: SGHAT, FQNNGV. Trimming took 5 bases from V and 0 from J, leaving 17 bases between them.

This clonotype was detected a few times. The chain combines TRBV3-1 with TRBJ1-4; a weak D match, TRBD1 (5 bases). The V gene's germline CDR1 is LGHDT and CDR2 YNNKEL (reference sequence). Deletions cut 3 bases from V and 8 bases from J, with 16 bases between. The CDR3 is made up of 15 amino acids. The CDR3 coding sequence is TGTGCCAGCAGCCAGTCGTGGTCTTCAGGGGAAAAACTGTTTTTT. It codes for CASSQSWSSGEKLFF. Based on the CDR3 plus reference TRBV3-1 and TRBJ1-4, the full variable domain is DTAVSQTPKYLVTQMGNDKSIKCEQNLGHDTMYWYKQDSKKFLKIMFSYNNKELIINETVPNRFSPKSPDKAHLNLHINSLELGDSAVYFCASSQSWSSGEKLFFGSGTQLSVL.

The CDR3 loop is CASSQVTTGATDTQYF. The DNA of the CDR3 is TGTGCCAGCAGCCAAGTCACGACAGGGGCCACAGATACGCAGTATTTT. The J gene is TRBJ2-3, the V gene TRBV4-2; 8 bases fit TRBD1. Germline V gene data show CDR1 as LGHNA and CDR2 as YNFKEQ. The CDR3 has 16 residues. With 1 base clipped from V and 2 bases from J, the junction kept 5 bases outside the gene matches.

This clonotype was counted only a few times. The chain carries TRBV4-2 and TRBJ2-7, with 7 bases lining up with TRBD1. J was trimmed by 5 bases and V by 3 bases; bases with no gene match: 13. Germline V lookup: CDR1 LGHNA, CDR2 YNFKEQ. This CDR3 comprises 16 residues. CDR3 amino acids: CASSQDPSGGLNEQYF. The CDR3 DNA follows: TGTGCCAGCAGCCAGGACCCGTCAGGGGGTCTGAACGAGCAGTACTTC.

This clonotype was observed a few times. This chain connects TRBV7-9 to TRBJ1-1, with D perhaps TRBD1 (5 bases). V lost 2 bases and J lost 5, with 9 bases in between. The germline V gene encodes CDR1 SEHNR and CDR2 FQNEAQ (reference sequence). The length of the CDR3 is 13 residues. CDR3 coding DNA: TGTGCCAGCAGCTTAAAGGGGATGACTGAAGCTTTCTTT. It yields the protein CASSLKGMTEAFF.

The J gene is TRBJ1-3, the V gene TRBV7-2; 8 nucleotides match TRBD1. The CDR3 has 16 residues. After removal of 0 bases from V and 6 bases from J, the junction contained 7 bases not matched to a gene. CDR1 and CDR2 from the germline V gene are SGHTA and FQGNSA. CDR3 DNA sequence: TGTGCCAGCAGCTTAGCGGGACAGGTCGGTCAAAACACCATATATTTT. As protein: CASSLAGQVGQNTIYF. Complete variable domain (other parts from reference TRBV7-2 and TRBJ1-3): GAGVSQSPSNKVTEKGKDVELRCDPISGHTALYWYRQSLGQGLEFLIYFQGNSAPDKSGLPSDRFSAERTGGSVSTLTIQRTQQEDSAVYLCASSLAGQVGQNTIYFGEGSWLTVV.

J is TRBJ2-1 and V is TRBV20-1, with 8 bases that match TRBD1. The CDR3 sequence is 15 residues long. Germline CDR1 is DFQATT and CDR2 is SNEGSKA (reference sequence). V dropped 6 bases and J dropped 9; count of bases not matched to a gene: 16. The CDR3 coding sequence is TGCAGTGCGGGAGGACAGGGAATTGTTGGGGGTGAGCAGTTCTTC. Translating gives CSAGGQGIVGGEQFF.

A few counts support this clonotype. This sequence joins TRBV5-1 and TRBJ1-3; 8 bases are shared with TRBD1. The germline V gene has CDR1 SGHRS and CDR2 YFSETQ. V was pared by 4 bases and J by 2 bases, with 8 bases of the junction left unmatched. This CDR3 region has 16 residues. CDR3 in amino acids: CASSAGGNGPGNTIYF. CDR3 DNA: TGCGCCAGCAGCGCAGGGGGCAACGGACCTGGAAACACCATATATTTT.

This clonotype was counted a few times. V and J are TRBV5-5 and TRBJ2-3; 11 bases line up with TRBD2. The CDR3 runs 17 residues. Germline CDR1 and CDR2: SGHKS and YYEKEE (reference sequence). V lost 3 bases and J lost 2; bases outside the gene matches: 8. The DNA for the CDR3 is TGTGCCAGCAGCTCGGGACTAGCGGATATGTACACAGATACGCAGTATTTT. Translation: CASSSGLADMYTDTQYF.